This paragraph reports one TCR beta chain. Its antigen remains unknown. The PCR used 60 Vbeta and 13 Jbeta primers. The protocol was immunoSEQ multiplex PCR, while the TCRdb copy is restricted to in-frame clones and leaves out a portion. The profile shows 200,000 or so clones, 70% of them singletons. The sample originates from a study of cytomegalovirus exposure and HLA in healthy donors. Study conclusions and caveats: According to the study, about 180 TCR beta chains were cytomegalovirus-associated. Most likely, a cluster of highly shared sequence variants arose as a sequencing artifact.

Germline V gene sequence: CDR1 MNHEY, CDR2 SVGAGI. V was clipped by 7 bases and J by 6 bases, with 16 bases between them. The CDR3 has 13 amino acids. The chain employs TRBV6-5 and TRBJ2-7, with a tentative D call TRBD1 (5 bases). Sequencing was done on a sample of PBMCs. The sequence was obtained from a middle-aged man in good health and CMV-seropositive. The CDR3 nucleotides read TGTGCCAGCAAGGAGCAGGGCTACGGCGAGCAGTACTTC. Its protein product is CASKEQGYGEQYF.